The entry that follows covers one T cell receptor (beta chain) sequence. The antigen remains unidentified. Clones were read by immunoSEQ multiplex PCR, and TCRdb kept only the in-frame ones, dropping some. The sample consists of tens of thousands of clones, just under 95% of them appearing once. The CDR3 length is 15 residues. V was clipped by 4 bases and J by 5 bases; unmatched bases: 8. Germline assignment: CDR1 MNHNS and CDR2 SASEGT. The data were taken from a study of graft-versus-host responses after intestinal transplantation. On the study more broadly: Each recipient received anti-thymocyte globulin induction, then tacrolimus and steroids for about three years.

Study-wide findings and caveats: GvH clones were found in recipient marrow; some appeared first in ileum or blood.

The TCR originated in a human donor who received an intestinal transplant. The chain employs TRBV6-1 and TRBJ1-1; 9 bases fit TRBD1. The sample was unstimulated CD4+ T cells sorted from spleen or lymph node cells, taken before intestinal transplant. The DNA of the CDR3 is TGTGCCAGCAGTGGGGCGAACAGGGGGCCTACTGAAGCTTTCTTT. Translation gives CASSGANRGPTEAFF.